This T cell receptor (beta chain) was recovered during a study of CD8+CD57+ T cells in acquired aplastic anemia. In the study overall: Sorted CD4+ and CD8+ cells yielded DNA averaging around 3.5 ug.

This CDR3 is 15 amino acids long. Germline V gene data show CDR1 as SNHLY and CDR2 as FYNNEI. V gave up 6 bases and J gave up 4 bases, with 18 bases separating them. Profiling that covered TCR beta VDJ and CDR3 relied on genomic DNA as its template. TCRdb ran MiXCR on the reads and lists one entry per CDR3 protein. The table records 150,000 to 200,000 distinct CDR3 sequences, 48% of them present only once. This clonotype was counted ten times or more. It was patients with CD8+CD57+ cell expansion by flow cytometry who were chosen for sequencing. Patients had undergone no therapy by the time their blood was sampled.

This clonotype was obtained from a human donor with aplastic anemia. The sample comprised sorted CD4+, CD8+, or CD8+CD57+ T cells (not recorded which) from PBMCs. The chain couples TRBV2 to TRBJ1-1; a weak D match, TRBD1 (5 bases). This CDR3 is CASRSRGTGGTEAFF. CDR3 coding DNA: TGTGCCAGCAGGTCTCGGGGGACCGGGGGCACTGAAGCTTTCTTT.